The clone carrying this TCR beta chain was observed once. Its antigen is not identified. This sample is drawn from a study of cytotoxic CD8 clonotypes in ibrutinib-treated CLL. Across the study: Among the samples, the mean was roughly 280,000 productive templates and roughly 94,000 productive rearrangements.

The method was immunoSEQ multiplex PCR; TCRdb's version includes in-frame clones alone and lacks a portion of them. Here the sample spans about 40,000 clones, around 70% being singletons. Study findings and constraints: Among the clonotypes, public ones were uncommon and contracted or held stable on treatment. Sampling time points were not equivalent between sustained-remission and progressing patients.

CDR3 length: 13 amino acids. Germline CDR1 is MRHNA and CDR2 is SNTAGT. V lost 2 bases and J 5 bases, leaving 4 bases between the germline ends. The sequence was obtained from a human donor with chronic lymphocytic leukemia. The sequenced sample was PBMCs, obtained at disease progression, from a patient treated with ibrutinib. The rearrangement links TRBV6-4 to TRBJ1-6, with unresolved D. This CDR3 reads CASSDRDNSPLHF. CDR3 sequence (DNA): TGTGCCAGCAGTGACAGGGATAATTCACCCCTCCACTTT.